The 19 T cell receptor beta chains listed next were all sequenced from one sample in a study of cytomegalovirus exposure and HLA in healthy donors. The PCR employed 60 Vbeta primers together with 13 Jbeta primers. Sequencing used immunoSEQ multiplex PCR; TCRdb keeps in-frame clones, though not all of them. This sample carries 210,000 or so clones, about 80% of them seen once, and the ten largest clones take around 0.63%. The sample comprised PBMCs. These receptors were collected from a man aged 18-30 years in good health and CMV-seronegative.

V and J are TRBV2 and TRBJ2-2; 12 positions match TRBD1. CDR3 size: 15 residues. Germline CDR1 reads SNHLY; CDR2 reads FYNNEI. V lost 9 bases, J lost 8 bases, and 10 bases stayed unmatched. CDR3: CASTAGTGGTGELFF. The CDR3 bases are TGTGCCAGTACCGCGGGGACAGGGGGCACAGGGGAGCTGTTTTTT.

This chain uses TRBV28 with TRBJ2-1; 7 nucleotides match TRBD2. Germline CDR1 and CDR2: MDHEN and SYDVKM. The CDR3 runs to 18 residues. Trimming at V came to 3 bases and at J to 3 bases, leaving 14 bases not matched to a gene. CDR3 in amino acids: CASSFMIEREGSYNEQFF. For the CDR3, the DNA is TGTGCCAGCAGTTTTATGATCGAGCGGGAAGGAAGCTACAATGAGCAGTTCTTC.

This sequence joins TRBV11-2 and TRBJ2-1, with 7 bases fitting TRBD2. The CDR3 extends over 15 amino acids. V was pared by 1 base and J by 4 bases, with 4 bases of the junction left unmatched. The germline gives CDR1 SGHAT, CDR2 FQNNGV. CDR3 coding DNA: TGTGCCAGCAGCTTAGGGCTAGCGGCGTACAATGAGCAGTTCTTC. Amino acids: CASSLGLAAYNEQFF.

Here the CDR3 reads CASSFSGQGQLGGYTF. The CDR3 DNA follows: TGTGCCAGCAGCTTCTCGGGACAGGGGCAATTGGGAGGCTACACCTTC. The chain employs TRBV7-9 and TRBJ1-2; 10 bases line up with TRBD1. The CDR3 contains 16 residues. The ends lost 3 bases at V and 8 bases at J; junction bases unmatched: 12. Germline V lookup: CDR1 SEHNR, CDR2 FQNEAQ (reference sequence).

The CDR3 nucleotides are TGTGCCAGCAGTTTATTCTGGCAGGGGGCTAACACCGGGGAGCTGTTTTTT. The encoded protein is CASSLFWQGANTGELFF. The V call is TRBV28, the J call TRBJ2-2; TRBD1 aligns across 8 bases. CDR3 length: 17 amino acids. Looked up from germline, CDR1 is MDHEN and CDR2 is SYDVKM. The ends lost 1 base at V and 2 bases at J; junction bases unmatched: 6. The full variable domain, with the rest looked up from reference TRBV28 and TRBJ2-2, is DVKVTQSSRYLVKRTGEKVFLECVQDMDHENMFWYRQDPGLGLRLIYFSYDVKMKEKGDIPEGYSVSREKKERFSLILESASTNQTSMYLCASSLFWQGANTGELFFGEGSRLTVL.

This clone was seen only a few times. In nucleotides, the CDR3 is TGTGCCACCAAACAGGCAGGGTTGGAGACAGATACGCAGTATTTT. Translation: CATKQAGLETDTQYF. The rearrangement joins TRBV19 to TRBJ2-3; TRBD1 might be the D (5 bases). The CDR3 covers 15 residues. The germline V and J ends were trimmed by 10 bases and 3 bases, with 20 bases remaining between them. The germline V gene encodes CDR1 LNHDA and CDR2 SQIVND (reference sequence).

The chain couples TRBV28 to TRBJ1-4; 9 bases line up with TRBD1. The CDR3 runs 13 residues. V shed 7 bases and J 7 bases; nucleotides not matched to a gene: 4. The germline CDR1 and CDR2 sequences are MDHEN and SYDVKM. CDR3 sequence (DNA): TGTGCCAGCACGACAGGGGGAACTGAAAAACTGTTTTTT. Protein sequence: CASTTGGTEKLFF.

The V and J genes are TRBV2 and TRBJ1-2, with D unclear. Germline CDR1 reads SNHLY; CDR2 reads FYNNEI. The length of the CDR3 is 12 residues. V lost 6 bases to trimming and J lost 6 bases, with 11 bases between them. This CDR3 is CASRGFGNGYTF. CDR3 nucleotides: TGTGCCAGCAGAGGATTCGGGAATGGCTACACCTTC.

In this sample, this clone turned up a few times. The CDR3 region has the DNA TGTGCCAGCAGTCCGCGGGGGGGCTATCAGCCCCAGCATTTT. It codes for CASSPRGGYQPQHF. This chain links TRBV2 with TRBJ1-5; a possible D gene is TRBD1 (6 bases). The ends were cut back, 5 bases at V and 5 bases at J, with 13 bases in the middle. Germline V gene data show CDR1 as SNHLY and CDR2 as FYNNEI. The CDR3 spans 14 residues.

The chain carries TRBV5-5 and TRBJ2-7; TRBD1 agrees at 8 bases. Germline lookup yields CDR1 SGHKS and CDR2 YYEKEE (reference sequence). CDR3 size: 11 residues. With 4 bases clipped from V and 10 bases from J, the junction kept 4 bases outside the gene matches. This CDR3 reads CASSTGQGQYF. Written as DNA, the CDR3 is TGTGCCAGCAGCACCGGACAGGGTCAGTACTTC.

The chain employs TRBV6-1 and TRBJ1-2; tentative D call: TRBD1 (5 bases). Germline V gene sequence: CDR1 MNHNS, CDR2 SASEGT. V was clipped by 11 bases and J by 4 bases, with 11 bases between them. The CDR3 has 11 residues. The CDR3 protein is CAGTTAYGYTF. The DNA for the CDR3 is TGTGCCGGGACTACAGCCTATGGCTACACCTTC.

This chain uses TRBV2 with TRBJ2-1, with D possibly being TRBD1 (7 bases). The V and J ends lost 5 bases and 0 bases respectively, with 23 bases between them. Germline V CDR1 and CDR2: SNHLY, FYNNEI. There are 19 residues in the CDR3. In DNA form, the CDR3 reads TGTGCCAGCAGTTTTTACCCCCCTCGGCGGGACAGCTCCTACAATGAGCAGTTCTTC. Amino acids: CASSFYPPRRDSSYNEQFF.

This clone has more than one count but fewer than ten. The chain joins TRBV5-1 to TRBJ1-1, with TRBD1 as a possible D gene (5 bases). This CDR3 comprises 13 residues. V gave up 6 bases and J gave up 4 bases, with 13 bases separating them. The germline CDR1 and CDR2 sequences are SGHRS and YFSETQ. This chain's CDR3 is CASTTPGGTEAFF. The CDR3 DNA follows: TGCGCCAGCACCACTCCGGGGGGCACTGAAGCTTTCTTT. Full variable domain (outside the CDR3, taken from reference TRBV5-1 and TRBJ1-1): KAGVTQTPRYLIKTRGQQVTLSCSPISGHRSVSWYQQTPGQGLQFLFEYFSETQRNKGNFPGRFSGRQFSNSRSEMNVSTLELGDSALYLCASTTPGGTEAFFGQGTRLTVV.

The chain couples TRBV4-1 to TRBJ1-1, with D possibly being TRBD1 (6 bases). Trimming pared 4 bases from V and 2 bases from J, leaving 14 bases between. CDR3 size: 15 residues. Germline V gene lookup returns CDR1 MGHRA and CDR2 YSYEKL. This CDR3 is CASSPGHSRNTEAFF. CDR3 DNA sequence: TGCGCCAGCAGCCCGGGACACTCCAGAAACACTGAAGCTTTCTTT.

The CDR3 DNA sequence: TGTGCCAGCAGTGTACCGACAGGGGCAAGGACAGATACGCAGTATTTT. This encodes CASSVPTGARTDTQYF. This chain connects TRBV2 to TRBJ2-3, with 8 bases that match TRBD1. J lost 3 bases, V lost 4 bases, and 9 bases had no gene match. This CDR3 has 16 residues. Germline loops: CDR1 SNHLY, CDR2 FYNNEI.

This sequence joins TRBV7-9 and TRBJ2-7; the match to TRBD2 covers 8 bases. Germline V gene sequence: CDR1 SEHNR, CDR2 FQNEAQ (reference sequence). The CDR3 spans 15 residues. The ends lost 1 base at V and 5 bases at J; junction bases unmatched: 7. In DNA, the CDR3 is TGTGCCAGCAGCTTAGTGGGGGGACTAGGCAACGAGCAGTACTTC. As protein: CASSLVGGLGNEQYF.

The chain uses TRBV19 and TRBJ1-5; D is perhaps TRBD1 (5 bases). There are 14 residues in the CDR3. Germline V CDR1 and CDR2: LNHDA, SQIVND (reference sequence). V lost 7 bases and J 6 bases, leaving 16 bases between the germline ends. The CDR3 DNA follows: TGTGCCAGTAATGACCCAGGGTCAGGTCAGCCCCAGCATTTT. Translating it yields CASNDPGSGQPQHF. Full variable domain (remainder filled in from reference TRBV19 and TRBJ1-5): DGGITQSPKYLFRKEGQNVTLSCEQNLNHDAMYWYRQDPGQGLRLIYYSQIVNDFQKGDIAEGYSVSREKKESFPLTVTSAQKNPTAFYLCASNDPGSGQPQHFGDGTRLSIL.

DNA of the CDR3: TGTGCCAGCTCACCACAACCCCTAGGACAGGCTGGGGAGCAGTACTTC. It translates to CASSPQPLGQAGEQYF. This chain uses TRBV18 with TRBJ2-7, with 7 bases fitting TRBD1. Per the germline V gene, CDR1 is KGHSH and CDR2 is LQKENI. Germline trimming cut 1 base from V and 7 bases from J; bases unmatched to any gene: 13. The CDR3 covers 16 residues.

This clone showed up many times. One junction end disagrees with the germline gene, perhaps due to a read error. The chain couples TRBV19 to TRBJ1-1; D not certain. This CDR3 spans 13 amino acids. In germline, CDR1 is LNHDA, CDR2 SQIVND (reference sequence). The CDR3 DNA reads TGTGCCAGTACTATAAGTCCTTCAGGTGAAGCTTTCTTT. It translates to CASTISPSGEAFF.